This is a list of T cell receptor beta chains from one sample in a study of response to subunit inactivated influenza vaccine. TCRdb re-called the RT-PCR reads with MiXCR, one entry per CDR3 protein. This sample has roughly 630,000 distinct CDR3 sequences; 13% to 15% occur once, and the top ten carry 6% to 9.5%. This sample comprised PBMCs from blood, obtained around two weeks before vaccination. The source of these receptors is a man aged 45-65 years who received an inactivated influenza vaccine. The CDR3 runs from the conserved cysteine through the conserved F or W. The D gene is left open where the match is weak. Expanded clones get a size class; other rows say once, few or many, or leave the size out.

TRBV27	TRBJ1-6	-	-	CASSLQRDNSPLHF	TGTGCCAGCAGTTTGCAGCGCGATAATTCACCCCTCCACTTT
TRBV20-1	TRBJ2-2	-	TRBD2	CSARAELAGVFTGELFF	TGCAGTGCTAGAGCGGAACTAGCGGGAGTTTTCACCGGGGAGCTGTTTTTT
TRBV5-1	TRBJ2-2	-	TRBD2	CASSLEVSSGLRGELLF	TGCGCCAGCAGCTTGGAAGTGTCTAGCGGGCTGCGGGGGGAGCTGCTTTTT
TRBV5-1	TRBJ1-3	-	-	CASSLGVTGFHENTIYF	TGCGCCAGCAGCTTGGGGGTAACAGGGTTCCACGAGAACACCATATATTTT
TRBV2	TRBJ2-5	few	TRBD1	CASRADRGNQETQYF	TGTGCCAGCAGGGCTGACAGGGGGAACCAAGAGACCCAGTACTTC
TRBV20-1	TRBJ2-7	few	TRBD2	CSAIATSGNHEQYF	TGCAGTGCTATAGCCACTAGCGGGAACCACGAGCAGTACTTC
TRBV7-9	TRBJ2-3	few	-	CASSLRRLDTQYF	TGTGCCAGCAGCTTACGTCGGTTGGATACGCAGTATTTT
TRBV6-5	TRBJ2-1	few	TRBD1	CASSWLQGALDEQFF	TGTGCCAGCAGTTGGTTACAGGGGGCTCTCGATGAGCAGTTCTTC
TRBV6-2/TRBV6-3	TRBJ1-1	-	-	CASSYSGMMGPNTEAFF	TGTGCCAGCAGTTACTCCGGGATGATGGGCCCGAACACTGAAGCTTTCTTT
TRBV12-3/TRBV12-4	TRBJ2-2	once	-	CASSLRSWGAGELFF	TGTGCCAGCAGTTTAAGGTCGTGGGGAGCCGGGGAGCTGTTTTTT
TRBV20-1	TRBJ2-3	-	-	CSATRPWRLSSTDTQYF	TGCAGTGCTACCCGCCCGTGGCGCCTATCTAGCACAGATACGCAGTATTTT
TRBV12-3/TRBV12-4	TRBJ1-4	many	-	CASSLTGGATNEKLFF	TGTGCCAGCAGCCTTACAGGAGGGGCAACTAATGAAAAACTGTTTTTT
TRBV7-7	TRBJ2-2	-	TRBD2	CASSPSGRGTGELFF	TGTGCCAGCAGCCCTAGCGGGAGGGGGACCGGGGAGCTGTTTTTT
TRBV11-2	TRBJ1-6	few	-	CASSLGPGGYSPLHF	TGTGCCAGCAGCTTAGGGCCCGGGGGTTATTCACCCCTCCACTTT
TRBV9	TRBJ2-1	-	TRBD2	CASSVRREGSEQFF	TGTGCCAGCAGCGTCCGGCGGGAGGGCAGTGAGCAGTTCTTC
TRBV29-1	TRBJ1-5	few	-	CSVSQGEDQPQHF	TGCAGCGTTTCTCAGGGAGAGGATCAGCCCCAGCATTTT
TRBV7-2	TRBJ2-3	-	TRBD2	CASSEGLAGGTDTQYF	TGTGCCAGCAGCGAGGGACTAGCGGGGGGCACAGATACGCAGTATTTT
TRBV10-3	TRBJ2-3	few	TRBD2	CAISEMVAGADTQYF	TGTGCCATCAGTGAAATGGTCGCGGGGGCAGATACGCAGTATTTT
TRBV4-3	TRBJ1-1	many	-	CASSQGPVNTEAFF	TGCGCCAGCAGCCAAGGTCCGGTTAACACTGAAGCTTTCTTT
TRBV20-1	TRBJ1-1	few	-	CSVKVGTRNTEAFF	TGCAGTGTCAAAGTAGGGACACGAAACACTGAAGCTTTCTTT
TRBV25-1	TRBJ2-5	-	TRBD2	CASSEYLGLAGPAETQYF	TGTGCCAGCAGTGAATATCTGGGGCTAGCGGGTCCCGCGGAGACCCAGTACTTC
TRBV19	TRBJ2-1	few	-	CASSIVSQRHNEQFF	TGTGCCAGTAGTATAGTTTCACAGAGACACAATGAGCAGTTCTTC
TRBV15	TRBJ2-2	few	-	CATSGNRANTGELFF	TGTGCCACCAGCGGTAACAGGGCGAACACCGGGGAGCTGTTTTTT
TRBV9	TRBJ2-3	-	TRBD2	CASGLAATSTDTQYF	TGTGCCAGCGGACTAGCGGCAACTAGCACAGATACGCAGTATTTT
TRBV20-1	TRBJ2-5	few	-	CSARTEYQETQYF	TGCAGTGCTAGAACGGAGTACCAAGAGACCCAGTACTTC
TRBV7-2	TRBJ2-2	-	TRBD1	CASSFVRTGIFTGELFF	TGTGCCAGCAGCTTTGTAAGGACAGGGATCTTCACCGGGGAGCTGTTTTTT
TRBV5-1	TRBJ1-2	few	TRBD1	CASSRRGDANYGYTF	TGCGCCAGCAGCCGCAGGGGGGACGCTAACTATGGCTACACCTTC
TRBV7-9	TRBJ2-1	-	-	CASSLKSGFRQFF	TGTGCCAGCAGCTTAAAGAGTGGGTTTCGGCAGTTCTTC
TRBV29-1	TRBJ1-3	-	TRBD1	CSVPGQGSGNTIYF	TGCAGCGTTCCTGGACAGGGCTCTGGAAACACCATATATTTT
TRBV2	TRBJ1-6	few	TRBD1	CASKGAGGRSLHF	TGTGCCAGCAAGGGGGCAGGGGGAAGGTCCCTCCACTTT
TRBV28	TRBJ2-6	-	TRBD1	CASRPGTGASGANVLTF	TGTGCCAGCAGGCCCGGGACAGGGGCCTCTGGGGCCAACGTCCTGACTTTC
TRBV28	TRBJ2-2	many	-	CASTRVAGELFF	TGTGCCAGTACCAGGGTAGCCGGGGAGCTGTTTTTT
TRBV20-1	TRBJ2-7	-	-	CSATPRGAFGEQYF	TGCAGTGCCACCCCCCGGGGGGCTTTTGGCGAGCAGTACTTC
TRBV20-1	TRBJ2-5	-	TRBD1	CSASGDRGQETQYF	TGCAGTGCTAGCGGGGACAGGGGCCAAGAGACCCAGTACTTC
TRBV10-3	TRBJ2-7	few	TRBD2	CAISESQRGSYEQYF	TGTGCCATCAGTGAGTCCCAGCGGGGTTCCTACGAGCAGTACTTC
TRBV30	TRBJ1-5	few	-	CAWSPPRTGIGNQPQHF	TGTGCCTGGAGTCCGCCACGAACAGGGATAGGCAATCAGCCCCAGCATTTT
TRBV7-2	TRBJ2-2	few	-	CASSSYGTSNTGELFF	TGTGCCAGCAGTTCTTACGGGACCTCGAACACCGGGGAGCTGTTTTTT
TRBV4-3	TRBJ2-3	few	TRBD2	CASSESGGAQLDTQYF	TGCGCCAGCAGCGAGAGCGGGGGGGCTCAGTTAGATACGCAGTATTTT
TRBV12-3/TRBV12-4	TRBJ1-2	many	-	CASILRGGNGYTF	TGTGCCAGCATTTTACGGGGGGGGAATGGCTACACCTTC
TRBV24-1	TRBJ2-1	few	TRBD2	CATSGLAGANEQFF	TGTGCCACCAGCGGACTAGCGGGGGCTAATGAGCAGTTCTTC
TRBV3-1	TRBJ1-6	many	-	CASSQGGGNSPLHF	TGTGCCAGCAGCCAAGGAGGCGGTAATTCACCCCTCCACTTT
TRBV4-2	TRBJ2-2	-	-	CASSQVARGNTGELFF	TGTGCCAGCAGCCAAGTTGCCCGGGGGAACACCGGGGAGCTGTTTTTT
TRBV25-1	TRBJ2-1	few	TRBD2	CASSGAGVYNEQFF	TGTGCCAGCAGTGGTGCGGGGGTATACAATGAGCAGTTCTTC